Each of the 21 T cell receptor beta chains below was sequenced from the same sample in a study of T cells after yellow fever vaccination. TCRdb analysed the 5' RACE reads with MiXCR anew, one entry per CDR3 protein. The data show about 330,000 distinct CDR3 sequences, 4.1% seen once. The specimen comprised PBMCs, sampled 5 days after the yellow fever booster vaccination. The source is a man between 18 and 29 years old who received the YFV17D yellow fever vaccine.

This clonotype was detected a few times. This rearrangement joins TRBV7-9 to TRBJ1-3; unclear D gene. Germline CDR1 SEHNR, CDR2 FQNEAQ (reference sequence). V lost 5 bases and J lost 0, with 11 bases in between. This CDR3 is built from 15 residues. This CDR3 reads CASSHGWDSGNTIYF. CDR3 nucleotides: TGTGCCAGCAGCCACGGGTGGGACTCTGGAAACACCATATATTTT.

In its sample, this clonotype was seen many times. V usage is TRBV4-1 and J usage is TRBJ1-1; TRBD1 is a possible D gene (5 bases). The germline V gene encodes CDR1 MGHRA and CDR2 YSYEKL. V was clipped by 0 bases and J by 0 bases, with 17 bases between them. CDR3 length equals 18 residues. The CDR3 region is CASSQDRWGGDLNTEAFF. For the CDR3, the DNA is TGCGCCAGCAGCCAAGACCGGTGGGGCGGGGATTTGAACACTGAAGCTTTCTTT.

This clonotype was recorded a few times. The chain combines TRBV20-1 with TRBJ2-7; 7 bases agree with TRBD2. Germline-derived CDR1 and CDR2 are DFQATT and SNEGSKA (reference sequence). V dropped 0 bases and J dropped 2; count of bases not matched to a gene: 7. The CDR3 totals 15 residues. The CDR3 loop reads CSARDRGGDAYEQYF. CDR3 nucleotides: TGCAGTGCTAGAGATCGTGGGGGGGACGCCTACGAGCAGTACTTC.

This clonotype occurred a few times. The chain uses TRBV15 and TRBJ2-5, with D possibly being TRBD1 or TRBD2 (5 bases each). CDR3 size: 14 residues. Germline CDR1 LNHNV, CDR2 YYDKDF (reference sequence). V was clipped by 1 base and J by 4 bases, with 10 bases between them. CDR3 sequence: CATSRGGSSETQYF. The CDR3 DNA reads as TGTGCCACCAGCAGAGGGGGGAGTTCAGAGACCCAGTACTTC.

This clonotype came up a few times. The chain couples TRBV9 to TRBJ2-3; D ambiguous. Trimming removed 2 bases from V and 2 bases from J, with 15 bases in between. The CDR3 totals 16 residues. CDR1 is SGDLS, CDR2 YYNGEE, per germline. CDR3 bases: TGTGCCAGCAGCGTCCGGGCTTCTCGCACCACAGATACGCAGTATTTT. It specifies CASSVRASRTTDTQYF.

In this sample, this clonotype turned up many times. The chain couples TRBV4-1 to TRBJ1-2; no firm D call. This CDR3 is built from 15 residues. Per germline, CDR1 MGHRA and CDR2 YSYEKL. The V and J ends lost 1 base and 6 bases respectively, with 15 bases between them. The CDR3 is CASSQVVPGKNGYTF. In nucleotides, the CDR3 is TGCGCCAGCAGCCAAGTCGTCCCAGGAAAGAATGGCTACACCTTC.

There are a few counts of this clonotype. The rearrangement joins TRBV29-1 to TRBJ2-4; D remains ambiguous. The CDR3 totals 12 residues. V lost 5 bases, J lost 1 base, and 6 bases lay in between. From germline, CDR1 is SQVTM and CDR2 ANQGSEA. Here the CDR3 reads CSVYIAKNIQYF. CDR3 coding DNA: TGCAGCGTTTATATCGCCAAAAACATTCAGTACTTC.

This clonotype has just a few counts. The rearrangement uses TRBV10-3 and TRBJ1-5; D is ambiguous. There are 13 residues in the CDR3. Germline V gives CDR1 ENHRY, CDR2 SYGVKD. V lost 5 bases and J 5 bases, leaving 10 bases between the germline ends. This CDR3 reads CAISTRADQPQHF. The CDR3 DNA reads TGTGCCATCAGTACCCGAGCCGATCAGCCCCAGCATTTT.

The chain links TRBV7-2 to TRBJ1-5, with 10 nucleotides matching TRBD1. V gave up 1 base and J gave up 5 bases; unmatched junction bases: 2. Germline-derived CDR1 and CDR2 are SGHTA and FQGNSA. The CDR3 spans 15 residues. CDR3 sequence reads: CASSLVGTGDQPQHF. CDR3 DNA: TGTGCCAGCAGCTTAGTGGGGACAGGGGATCAGCCCCAGCATTTT. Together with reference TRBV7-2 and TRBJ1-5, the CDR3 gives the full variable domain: GAGVSQSPSNKVTEKGKDVELRCDPISGHTALYWYRQSLGQGLEFLIYFQGNSAPDKSGLPSDRFSAERTGGSVSTLTIQRTQQEDSAVYLCASSLVGTGDQPQHFGDGTRLSIL.

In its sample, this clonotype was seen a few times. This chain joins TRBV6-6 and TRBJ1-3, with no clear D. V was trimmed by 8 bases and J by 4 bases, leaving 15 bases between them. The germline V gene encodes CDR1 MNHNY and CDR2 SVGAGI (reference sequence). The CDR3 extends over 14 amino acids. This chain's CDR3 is CASCSRDIGNTIYF. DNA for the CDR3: TGTGCCAGCTGCTCCCGAGACATAGGAAACACCATATATTTT.

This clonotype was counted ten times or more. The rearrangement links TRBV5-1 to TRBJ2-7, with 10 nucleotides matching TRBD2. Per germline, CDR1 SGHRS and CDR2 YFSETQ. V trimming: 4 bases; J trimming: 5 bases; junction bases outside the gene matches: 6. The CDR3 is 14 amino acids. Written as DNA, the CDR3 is TGCGCCAGCAGCATGCTGAGCGGGGGGGACGAGCAGTACGTC. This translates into CASSMLSGGDEQYV.

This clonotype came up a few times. CDR3 sequence (DNA): TGCGCCAGCAGTTACTCCGGGACTAGCCACACCGGGGAGCTGTTTTTT. Translated, it gives CASSYSGTSHTGELFF. This chain joins TRBV4-3 and TRBJ2-2; 9 nucleotides agree with TRBD2. Germline V lookup: CDR1 LGHNA, CDR2 YSLEER. The CDR3 is 16 amino acids. The junction had 8 bases not matched to a gene; V was cut back by 6 bases and J by 3 bases.

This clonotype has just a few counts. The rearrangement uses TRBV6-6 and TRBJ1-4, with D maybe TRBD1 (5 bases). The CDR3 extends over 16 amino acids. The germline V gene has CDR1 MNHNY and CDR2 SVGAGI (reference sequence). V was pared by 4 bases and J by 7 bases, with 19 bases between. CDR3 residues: CASSWGDNLGGEKLFF. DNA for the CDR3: TGTGCCAGCAGTTGGGGGGATAATTTGGGAGGTGAAAAACTGTTTTTT.

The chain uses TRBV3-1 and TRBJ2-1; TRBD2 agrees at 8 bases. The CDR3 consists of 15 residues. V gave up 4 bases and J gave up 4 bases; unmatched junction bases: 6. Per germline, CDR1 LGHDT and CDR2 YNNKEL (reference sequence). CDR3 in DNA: TGTGCCAGCAGCCTTCAAGCGGGGGTTTACAATGAGCAGTTCTTC. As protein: CASSLQAGVYNEQFF.

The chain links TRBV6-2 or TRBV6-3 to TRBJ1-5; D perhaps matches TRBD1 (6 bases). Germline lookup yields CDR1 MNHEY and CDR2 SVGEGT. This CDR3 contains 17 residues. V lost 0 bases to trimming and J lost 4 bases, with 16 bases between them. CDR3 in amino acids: CASSYSILRDTNQPQHF. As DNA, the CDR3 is TGTGCCAGCAGTTACTCGATCCTTCGGGACACGAATCAGCCCCAGCATTTT.

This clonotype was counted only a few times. The CDR3 here is CASSATVSSYEQYV. In DNA form, the CDR3 reads TGTGCCAGCAGTGCGACTGTGAGCTCCTACGAGCAGTACGTC. The chain carries TRBV6-6 and TRBJ2-7, with D hard to call. Trimming pared 5 bases from V and 0 bases from J, leaving 11 bases between. Germline V gene data show CDR1 as MNHNY and CDR2 as SVGAGI (reference sequence). CDR3 length: 14 amino acids.

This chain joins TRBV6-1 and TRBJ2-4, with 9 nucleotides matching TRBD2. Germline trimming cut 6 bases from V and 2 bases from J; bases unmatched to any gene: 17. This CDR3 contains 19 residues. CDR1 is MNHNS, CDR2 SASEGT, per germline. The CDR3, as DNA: TGTGCCAGCAGCCTTCCGGGACTAGCTGGGTGGAGTCCCAAAAACATTCAGTACTTC. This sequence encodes CASSLPGLAGWSPKNIQYF.

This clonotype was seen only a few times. CDR3 coding DNA: TGTGCCAGCAGCTTACTAGCGGGGGCTTACAATGAGCAGTTCTTC. Protein product: CASSLLAGAYNEQFF. The gene calls are TRBV7-2 and TRBJ2-1; TRBD2 agrees at 10 bases. Germline CDR1 reads SGHTA; CDR2 reads FQGNSA. This CDR3 spans 15 amino acids. V lost 2 bases, J lost 4 bases, and 2 bases stayed unmatched.

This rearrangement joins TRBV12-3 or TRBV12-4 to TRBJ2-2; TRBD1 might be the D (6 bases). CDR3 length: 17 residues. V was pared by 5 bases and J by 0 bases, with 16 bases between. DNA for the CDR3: TGTGCCAGCAGTCGGAGGACAGCCTACGCGAACACCGGGGAGCTGTTTTTT. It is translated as CASSRRTAYANTGELFF.

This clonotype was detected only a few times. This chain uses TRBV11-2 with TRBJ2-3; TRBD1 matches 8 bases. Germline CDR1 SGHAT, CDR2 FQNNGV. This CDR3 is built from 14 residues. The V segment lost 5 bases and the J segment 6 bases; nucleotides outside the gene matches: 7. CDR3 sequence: CASSDQGAWDTQYF. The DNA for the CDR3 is TGTGCCAGCAGCGATCAGGGGGCTTGGGATACGCAGTATTTT. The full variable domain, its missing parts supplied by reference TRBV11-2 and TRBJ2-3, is EAGVAQSPRYKIIEKRQSVAFWCNPISGHATLYWYQQILGQGPKLLIQFQNNGVVDDSQLPKDRFSAERLKGVDSTLKIQPAKLEDSAVYLCASSDQGAWDTQYFGPGTRLTVL.

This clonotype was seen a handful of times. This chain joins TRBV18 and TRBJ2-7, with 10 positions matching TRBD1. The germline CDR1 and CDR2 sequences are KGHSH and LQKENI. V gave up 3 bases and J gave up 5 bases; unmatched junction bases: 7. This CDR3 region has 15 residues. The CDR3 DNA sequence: TGTGCCAGCTCACCGGCCGGGACAGGGGATCACGAGCAGTACGTC. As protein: CASSPAGTGDHEQYV.